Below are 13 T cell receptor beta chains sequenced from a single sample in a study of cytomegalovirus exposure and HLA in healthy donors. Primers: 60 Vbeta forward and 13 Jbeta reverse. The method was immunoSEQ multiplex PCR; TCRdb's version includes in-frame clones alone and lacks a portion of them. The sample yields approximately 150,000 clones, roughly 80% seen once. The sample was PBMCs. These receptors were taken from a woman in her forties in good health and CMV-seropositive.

CDR3 sequence reads: CASSVGHGNTEAFF. The CDR3, as DNA: TGTGCCAGCAGCGTAGGACATGGTAACACTGAAGCTTTCTTT. The chain couples TRBV9 to TRBJ1-1, with D unresolved. The germline V gene has CDR1 SGDLS and CDR2 YYNGEE. The V end was cut by 0 bases, the J end by 2 bases, with 8 bases between. This CDR3 has 14 residues.

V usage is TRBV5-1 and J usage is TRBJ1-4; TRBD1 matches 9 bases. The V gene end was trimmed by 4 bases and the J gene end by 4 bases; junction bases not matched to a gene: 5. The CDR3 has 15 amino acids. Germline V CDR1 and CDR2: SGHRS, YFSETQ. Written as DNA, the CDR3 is TGCGCCAGCAGCCCACAGGGGGCTAATAATGAAAAACTGTTTTTT. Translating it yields CASSPQGANNEKLFF.

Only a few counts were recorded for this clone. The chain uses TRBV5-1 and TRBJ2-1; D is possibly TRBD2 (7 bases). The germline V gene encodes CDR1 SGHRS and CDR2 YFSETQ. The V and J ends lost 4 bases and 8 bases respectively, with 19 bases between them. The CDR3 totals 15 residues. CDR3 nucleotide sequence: TGCGCCAGCAGCCTCGGGGGCGGGAGTGTCTATGAGCAGTTCTTC. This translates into CASSLGGGSVYEQFF.

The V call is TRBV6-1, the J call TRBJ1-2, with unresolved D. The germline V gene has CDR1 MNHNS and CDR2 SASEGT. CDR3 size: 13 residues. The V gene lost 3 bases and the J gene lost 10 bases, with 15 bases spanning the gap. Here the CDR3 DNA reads TGTGCCAGCAGTGACCTGAATCGCGGGTCCTACACCTTC. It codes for CASSDLNRGSYTF.

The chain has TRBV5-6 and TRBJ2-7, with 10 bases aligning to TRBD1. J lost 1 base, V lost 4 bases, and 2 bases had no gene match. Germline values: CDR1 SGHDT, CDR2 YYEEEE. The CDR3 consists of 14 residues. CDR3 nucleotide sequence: TGTGCCAGCAGCGGGGGACAGGGGTCCTACGAGCAGTACTTC. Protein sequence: CASSGGQGSYEQYF.

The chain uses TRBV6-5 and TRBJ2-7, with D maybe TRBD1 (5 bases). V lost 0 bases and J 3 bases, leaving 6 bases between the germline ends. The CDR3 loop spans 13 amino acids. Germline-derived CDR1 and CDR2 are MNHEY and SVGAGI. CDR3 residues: CASSYSGVYEQYF. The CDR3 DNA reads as TGTGCCAGCAGTTACTCAGGGGTCTACGAGCAGTACTTC.

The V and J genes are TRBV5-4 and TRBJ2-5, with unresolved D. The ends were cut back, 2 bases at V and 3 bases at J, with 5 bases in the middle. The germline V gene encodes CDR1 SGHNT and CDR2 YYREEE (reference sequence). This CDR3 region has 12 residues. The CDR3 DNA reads TGTGCCAGCAGCTTTCCTAAAGAGACCCAGTACTTC. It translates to CASSFPKETQYF.

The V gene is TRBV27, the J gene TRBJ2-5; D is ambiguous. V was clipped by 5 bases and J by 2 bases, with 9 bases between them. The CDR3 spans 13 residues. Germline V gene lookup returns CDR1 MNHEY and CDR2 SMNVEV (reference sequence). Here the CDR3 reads CASSRGVQETQYF. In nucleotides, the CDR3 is TGTGCCAGCAGTCGAGGCGTACAAGAGACCCAGTACTTC.

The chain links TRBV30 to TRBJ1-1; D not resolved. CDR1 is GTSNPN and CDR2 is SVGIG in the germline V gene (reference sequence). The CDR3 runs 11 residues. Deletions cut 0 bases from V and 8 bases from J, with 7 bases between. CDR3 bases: TGTGCCTGGAGTGTACGGGTAGAAGCTTTCTTT. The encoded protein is CAWSVRVEAFF. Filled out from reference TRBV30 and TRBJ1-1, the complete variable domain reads SQTIHQWPATLVQPVGSPLSLECTVEGTSNPNLYWYRQAAGRGLQLLFYSVGIGQISSEVPQNLSASRPQDRQFILSSKKLLLSDSGFYLCAWSVRVEAFFGQGTRLTVV.

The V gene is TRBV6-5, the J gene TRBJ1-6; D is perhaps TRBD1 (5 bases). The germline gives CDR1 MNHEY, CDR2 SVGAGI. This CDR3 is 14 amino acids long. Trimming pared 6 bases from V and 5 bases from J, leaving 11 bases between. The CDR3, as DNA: TGTGCCAGCAGGCTGGGACTGGATAATTCACCCCTCCACTTT. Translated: CASRLGLDNSPLHF.

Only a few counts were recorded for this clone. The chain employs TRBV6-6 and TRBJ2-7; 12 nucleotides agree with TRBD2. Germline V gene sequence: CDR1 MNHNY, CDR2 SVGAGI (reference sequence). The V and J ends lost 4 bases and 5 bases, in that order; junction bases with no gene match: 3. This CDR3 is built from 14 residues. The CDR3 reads CASSLTSGSNEQYF. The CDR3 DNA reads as TGTGCCAGCAGTTTGACTAGCGGGAGTAACGAGCAGTACTTC.

Here the CDR3 DNA reads TGTGCCAGCAGCCCAGGGACAGGGGGCGGCTATGGCTACACCTTC. This codes for CASSPGTGGGYGYTF. The V call is TRBV5-6, the J call TRBJ1-2; 12 bases are a match to TRBD1. There are 15 residues in the CDR3. The V and J ends lost 4 bases and 4 bases, in that order; junction bases with no gene match: 5. Germline lookup yields CDR1 SGHDT and CDR2 YYEEEE.

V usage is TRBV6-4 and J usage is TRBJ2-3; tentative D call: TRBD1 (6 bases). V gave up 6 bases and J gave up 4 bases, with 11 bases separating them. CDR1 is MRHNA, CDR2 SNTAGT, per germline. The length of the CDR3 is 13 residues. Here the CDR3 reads CASSRTEADTQYF. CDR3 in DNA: TGTGCCAGCAGCCGGACAGAGGCAGATACGCAGTATTTT.